This is a list of T cell receptor beta chains from one sample in a study of cytomegalovirus exposure and HLA in healthy donors. Repertoires were generated with immunoSEQ multiplex PCR, while TCRdb's copy carries only in-frame clones and drops some. The data show some 110,000 clones, less than 90% seen once. The sample was PBMCs. The origin of the receptors is a man between 18 and 35 years old in good health and CMV-seropositive. Each CDR3 is given with its conserved first and last residue. A D gene is named only where the DNA matches it firmly. Expanded clones get a size class; other rows say once, few or many, or leave the size out.

j_call,clone_size,v_call,d_call,cdr3_nt,cdr3_aa
TRBJ1-1,.,TRBV11-2,.,TGTGCCAGCAGCTTAGCGGGCACTGAAGCTTTCTTT,CASSLAGTEAFF
TRBJ2-1,.,TRBV4-1,TRBD1,TGCGCCAGCAGCCAAGAGGGGTCAGGGGGTGGACACAATGAGCAGTTCTTC,CASSQEGSGGGHNEQFF
TRBJ2-3,.,TRBV7-7,.,TGTGCCAGCAGCCCCACTAGAGCGGGCACAGATACGCAGTATTTT,CASSPTRAGTDTQYF
TRBJ2-3,once,TRBV28,.,TGTGCCAGTCGGGGGGCCGGAGATACGCAGTATTTT,CASRGAGDTQYF
TRBJ2-1,.,TRBV6-1,TRBD1,TGTGCCAGCAGGCAGACAGGGACCAATGAGCAGTTCTTC,CASRQTGTNEQFF
TRBJ2-1,.,TRBV7-9,TRBD2,TGTGCCAGCAGCCGCCCCGGGACTAGCGGAAACAATGAGCAGTTCTTC,CASSRPGTSGNNEQFF
TRBJ2-3,.,TRBV7-8,.,TGTGCCAGCAGCCTAATCGGGGACTCGCGTTTAGATACGCAGTATTTT,CASSLIGDSRLDTQYF
TRBJ2-1,.,TRBV5-4,TRBD2,TGTGCCAGCATCACTAGCGGGGGGGCAAGCAATGAGCAGTTCTTC,CASITSGGASNEQFF
TRBJ1-5,once,TRBV5-6,.,TGTGCCAGCAGCTTCGGAGTAAATCAGCCCCAGCATTTT,CASSFGVNQPQHF
TRBJ1-1,.,TRBV2,TRBD1,TGTGCCGCCGGACAGGGGTACACTGAAGCTTTCTTT,CAAGQGYTEAFF
TRBJ1-2,.,TRBV4-3,TRBD1,TGCGCCAGCAGCCAAGACGGGACAGGGTCGAGGGGCTACACCTTC,CASSQDGTGSRGYTF
TRBJ2-2,.,TRBV5-1,.,TGCGCCAGCAGCCTCCACTTCTCGAACACCGGGGAGCTGTTTTTT,CASSLHFSNTGELFF
TRBJ2-3,.,TRBV6-4,TRBD2,TGTGCCAGCAGTGACTCAGGGACTAGCTCGGCCGATACGCAGTATTTT,CASSDSGTSSADTQYF
TRBJ2-6,once,TRBV4-2,TRBD1,TGTGCCAGCAGCCATGCCCGTGGACAGGGTTCCTCTGGGGCCAACGTCCTGACTTTC,CASSHARGQGSSGANVLTF
TRBJ2-7,.,TRBV5-5,.,TGTGCCAGCAGCTTGACAGCCTACGAGCAGTACTTC,CASSLTAYEQYF
TRBJ1-2,.,TRBV18,TRBD1,TGTGCCAGCTCGCCCTCAACCCCCACAGGGGCGCTTTCTGGCTACACCTTC,CASSPSTPTGALSGYTF
TRBJ1-1,.,TRBV6-5,.,TGTGCCAGCAGTGGAACGGGGGTGACAGCTTTCTTT,CASSGTGVTAFF
TRBJ1-1,.,TRBV6-5,TRBD1,TGTGCCAGCAGTCGCCGGGACAGGGACACTGAAGCTTTCTTT,CASSRRDRDTEAFF
TRBJ1-1,.,TRBV6-5,.,TGTGCCAGCGGACGCCAGGGAGGCACTGAAGCTTTCTTT,CASGRQGGTEAFF
TRBJ1-3,.,TRBV7-2,.,TGTGCCAGCAGTCGGCGGGGGGCCCGCTCTGGAAACACCATATATTTT,CASSRRGARSGNTIYF
TRBJ1-2,.,TRBV20-1,.,TGCGCTCGGGGGGAGGGCTATGGCTACACCTTC,CARGEGYGYTF
TRBJ2-7,.,TRBV27,.,TGTGCCAGCAGTTTATTAAGCGGCATGGGGGCGAAAGAGCAGTACTTC,CASSLLSGMGAKEQYF
TRBJ1-1,.,TRBV6-5,.,TGTGCCAGCAGTTACTCGGATCGGGGTGAAGCTTTCTTT,CASSYSDRGEAFF
TRBJ1-2,once,TRBV10-3,.,TGTGCCATCAGTGTGAGAGTTATTTCGGGACATCAAGATTATGGCTACACCTTC,CAISVRVISGHQDYGYTF
TRBJ1-1,.,TRBV7-6,.,TGTGCCAGCAGCTTAGCCCCCCCACAGACTGAAGCTTTCTTT,CASSLAPPQTEAFF
TRBJ2-3,.,TRBV7-9,TRBD1,TGTGCCGGGGGGACAGGGGGCCCAGATACGCAGTATTTT,CAGGTGGPDTQYF
TRBJ2-1,.,TRBV6-5,.,TGTGCCAGCGGGACTCGTGTCTGGGAGCAGTTCTTC,CASGTRVWEQFF
TRBJ1-1,.,TRBV18,.,TGTGCCAGCTCACCTTCTAAGGACAGAAACACTGAAGCTTTCTTT,CASSPSKDRNTEAFF
TRBJ1-6,.,TRBV2,.,TGTGCCAGCAGTGTCCGAAGTCTGAGCTCCTATAATTCACCCCTCCACTTT,CASSVRSLSSYNSPLHF
TRBJ2-1,.,TRBV11-2,.,TGTGCCAGCAGGGCGGGGAGCCACAATGAGCAGTTCTTC,CASRAGSHNEQFF
TRBJ2-3,.,TRBV27,.,TGTGCCAGCAGGAGGTGGGGGGAGGATACGCAGTATTTT,CASRRWGEDTQYF
TRBJ1-2,.,TRBV27,.,TGTGCCAGCAGTTTACGAGAGGGAAACTATGGCTACACCTTC,CASSLREGNYGYTF
TRBJ1-1,once,TRBV19,TRBD1,TGTGCCAGTAGTATTGCGACAGGGGGTAGGACTGAAGCTTTCTTT,CASSIATGGRTEAFF
TRBJ1-1,.,TRBV7-9,.,TGTGCCAGCAGCTTACAGGCGGGGAACACTGAAGCTTTCTTT,CASSLQAGNTEAFF
TRBJ2-2,.,TRBV19,TRBD1,TGTGCCAGCCGGGACAGGGGGTTCCCCGGGGAGCTGTTTTTT,CASRDRGFPGELFF
TRBJ1-1,.,TRBV7-2,TRBD1,TGTGCCAGCAGCCTCTACGACAGGGGGACTGAAGCTTTCTTT,CASSLYDRGTEAFF
TRBJ2-2,.,TRBV6-5,.,TGTGCCAGCAGTTACGGGCCTTCGAACACCGGGGAGCTGTTTTTT,CASSYGPSNTGELFF
TRBJ2-7,.,TRBV5-1,.,TGCGCCAGCAGCTTGGAAAGGACAGAAAACTACGAGCAGTACTTC,CASSLERTENYEQYF
TRBJ2-3,.,TRBV6-5,.,TGTGCCAGCGGATCTCAGGGGCGCGACACAGATACGCAGTATTTT,CASGSQGRDTDTQYF
TRBJ2-1,.,TRBV7-2,.,TGTGCCAGCAGGGAACAGAGTCGTTTAAATGAGCAGTTCTTC,CASREQSRLNEQFF
TRBJ1-1,.,TRBV4-2,TRBD1,TGTGCCAGCAGCCATGGGACAGAGAACACTGAAGCTTTCTTT,CASSHGTENTEAFF
TRBJ2-7,few,TRBV10-3,.,TGTGCCATCAGTGGAGTCTCCTACGAGCAGTACTTC,CAISGVSYEQYF
TRBJ1-6,.,TRBV6-5,TRBD1,TGTGCCAGCAGTCTCGCCGGACAGGGAGGATCACCCCTCCACTTT,CASSLAGQGGSPLHF
TRBJ2-1,.,TRBV13,.,TGTGCCAGCAGCACGGAGATCACTCCATACAATGAGCAGTTCTTC,CASSTEITPYNEQFF
TRBJ1-1,.,TRBV25-1,.,TGTGCCAGCAGTGCCCACGGGTGGTACGGCTTGAACACTGAAGCTTTCTTT,CASSAHGWYGLNTEAFF
TRBJ2-2,few,TRBV18,TRBD1,TGTGCCAGCTCGCCCGGGACAGACAACACCGGGGAGCTGTTTTTT,CASSPGTDNTGELFF
TRBJ2-1,.,TRBV7-2,TRBD2,TGTGCCAGCAGCTTTAGCGGGGGGGCCCACAATGAGCAGTTCTTC,CASSFSGGAHNEQFF
TRBJ2-7,.,TRBV7-9,.,TGTGCCAGCAGCTTAGGGCACTCGGGAGTCTACGAGCAGTACTTC,CASSLGHSGVYEQYF
TRBJ1-1,.,TRBV9,.,TGTGCCAGCAGCGTGGCGGAAGACACTGAAGCTTTCTTT,CASSVAEDTEAFF
TRBJ2-3,.,TRBV6-5,TRBD1,TGTGCCAGCAGTTACTCGAGGGATCCAGGGGGGCAGTATTTT,CASSYSRDPGGQYF
TRBJ1-4,.,TRBV18,TRBD1,TGTGCCAGCTCACCGGACAGGGTCACGGTTGAAAAACTGTTTTTT,CASSPDRVTVEKLFF
TRBJ2-7,.,TRBV27,.,TGTGCCAGCAGTTTATCCCTAGCGCTTTCCTACGAGCAGTACTTC,CASSLSLALSYEQYF
TRBJ2-6,.,TRBV19,.,TGTGCCAGTAGTACCCTGGACAGCCTTCCTGGGGCCAACGTCCTGACTTTC,CASSTLDSLPGANVLTF
TRBJ2-2,once,TRBV5-6,.,TGTGCCAGCAGCTTGACTTTCACCGGGGAGCTGTTTTTT,CASSLTFTGELFF
TRBJ2-4,.,TRBV19,.,TGTGCCAGTAGTACCTCAACAGGAATTGCTTGGTACTTC,CASSTSTGIAWYF
TRBJ2-1,.,TRBV27,TRBD1,TGTGCCAGCAGTTTATGGACAGGGGGTTCGGCCAATGAGCAGTTCTTC,CASSLWTGGSANEQFF
TRBJ2-5,.,TRBV5-1,.,TGCGCCAGCAGCTTGGAATATTCAGGAGAGACCCAGTACTTC,CASSLEYSGETQYF
TRBJ2-1,.,TRBV7-8,TRBD1,TGTGCCAGCAGCCGGGACAGGGGGTCGGATGAGCAGTTCTTC,CASSRDRGSDEQFF
TRBJ1-1,.,TRBV5-1,TRBD1,TGCGCCAGCAGCCCGGGGACAGGGCCTGGCGCTGAAGCTTTCTTT,CASSPGTGPGAEAFF